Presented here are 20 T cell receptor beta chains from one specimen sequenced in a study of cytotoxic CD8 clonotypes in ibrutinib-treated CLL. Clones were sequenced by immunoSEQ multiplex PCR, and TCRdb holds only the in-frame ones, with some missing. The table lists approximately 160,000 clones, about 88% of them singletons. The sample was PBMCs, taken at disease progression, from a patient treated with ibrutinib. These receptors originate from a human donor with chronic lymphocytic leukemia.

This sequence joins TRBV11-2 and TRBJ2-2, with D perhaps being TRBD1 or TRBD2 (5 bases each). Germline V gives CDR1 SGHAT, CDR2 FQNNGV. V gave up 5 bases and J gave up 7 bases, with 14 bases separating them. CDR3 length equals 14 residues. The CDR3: CASSRGRESGELFF. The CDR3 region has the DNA TGTGCCAGCAGCCGAGGCAGGGAGAGCGGGGAGCTGTTTTTT.

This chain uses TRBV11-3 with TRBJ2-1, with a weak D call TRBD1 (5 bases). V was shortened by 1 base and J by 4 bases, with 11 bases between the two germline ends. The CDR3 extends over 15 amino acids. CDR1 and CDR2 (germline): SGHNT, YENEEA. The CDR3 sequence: CASSLGDSKYNEQFF. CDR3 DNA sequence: TGTGCCAGCAGCTTAGGAGACAGCAAGTACAATGAGCAGTTCTTC.

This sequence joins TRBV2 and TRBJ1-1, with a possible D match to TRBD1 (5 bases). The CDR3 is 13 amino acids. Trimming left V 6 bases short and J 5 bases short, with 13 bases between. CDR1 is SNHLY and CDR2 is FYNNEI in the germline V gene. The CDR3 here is CASRGGTWTEAFF. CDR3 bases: TGTGCCAGCAGGGGAGGGACGTGGACTGAAGCTTTCTTT.

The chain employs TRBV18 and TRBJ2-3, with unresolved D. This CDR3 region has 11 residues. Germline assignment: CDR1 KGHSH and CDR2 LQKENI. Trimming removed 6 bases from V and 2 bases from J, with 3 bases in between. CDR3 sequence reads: CASSDTDTQYF. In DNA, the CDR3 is TGTGCCAGCTCGGACACAGATACGCAGTATTTT.

The DNA of the CDR3 is TGTGCCAGCAGCTTGGATGGGGGCCGGATCGGGGAGCTGTTTTTT. Residues: CASSLDGGRIGELFF. This chain links TRBV5-6 with TRBJ2-2; D perhaps matches TRBD1 (6 bases). V was clipped by 0 bases and J by 7 bases, with 13 bases between them. CDR1 is SGHDT, CDR2 YYEEEE, per germline. The CDR3 spans 15 residues. Looking up the rest from reference TRBV5-6 and TRBJ2-2 gives the full variable domain: DAGVTQSPTHLIKTRGQQVTLRCSPKSGHDTVSWYQQALGQGPQFIFQYYEEEERQRGNFPDRFSGHQFPNYSSELNVNALLLGDSALYLCASSLDGGRIGELFFGEGSRLTVL.

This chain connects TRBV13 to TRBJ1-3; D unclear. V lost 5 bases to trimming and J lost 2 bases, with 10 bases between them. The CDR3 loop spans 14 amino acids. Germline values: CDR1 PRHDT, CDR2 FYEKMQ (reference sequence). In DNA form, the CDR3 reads TGTGCCAGCAGCCTATGGGGAGCTGGAAACACCATATATTTT. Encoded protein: CASSLWGAGNTIYF.

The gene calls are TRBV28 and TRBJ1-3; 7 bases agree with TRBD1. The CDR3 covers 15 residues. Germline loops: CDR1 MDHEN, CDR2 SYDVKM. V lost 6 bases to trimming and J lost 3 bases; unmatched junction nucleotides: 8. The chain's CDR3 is CASRSETGFGNTIYF. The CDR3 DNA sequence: TGTGCCAGCAGGTCGGAGACAGGGTTTGGAAACACCATATATTTT.

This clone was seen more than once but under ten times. Here the CDR3 reads CAWNRGAEAFF. The DNA of the CDR3 is TGTGCCTGGAACAGGGGAGCTGAAGCTTTCTTT. The chain links TRBV30 to TRBJ1-1; 7 positions match TRBD1. The trim removed 4 bases at V and 6 bases at J, leaving 2 bases unmatched. The CDR3 is 11 residues long. Germline V gene sequence: CDR1 GTSNPN, CDR2 SVGIG (reference sequence).

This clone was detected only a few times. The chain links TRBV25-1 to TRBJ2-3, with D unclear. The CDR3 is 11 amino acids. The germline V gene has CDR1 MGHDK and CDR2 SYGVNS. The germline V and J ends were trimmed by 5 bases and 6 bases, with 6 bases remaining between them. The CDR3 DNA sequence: TGTGCCAGCAGTTCGCTGGATACGCAGTATTTT. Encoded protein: CASSSLDTQYF.

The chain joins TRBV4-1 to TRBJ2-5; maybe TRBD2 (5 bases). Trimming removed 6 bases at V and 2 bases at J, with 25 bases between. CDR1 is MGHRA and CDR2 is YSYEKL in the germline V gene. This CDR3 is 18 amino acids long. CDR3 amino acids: CASSSRPRERSLQETQYF. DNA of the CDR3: TGCGCCAGCAGTAGCAGACCCCGGGAACGGTCTCTACAAGAGACCCAGTACTTC.

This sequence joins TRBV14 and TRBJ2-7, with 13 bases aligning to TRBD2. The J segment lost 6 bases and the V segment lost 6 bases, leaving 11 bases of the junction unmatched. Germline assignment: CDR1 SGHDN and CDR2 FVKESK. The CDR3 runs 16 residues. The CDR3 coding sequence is TGTGCCAGCAGTGATATTACTAGCGGGAGGGCTGGCGAGCAGTACTTC. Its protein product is CASSDITSGRAGEQYF.

The CDR3 coding sequence is TGTGCCAGCAGCTTACAGGACAGGGCCATTGGGACGCAGTATTTT. It codes for CASSLQDRAIGTQYF. This chain uses TRBV7-2 with TRBJ2-3; 8 positions agree with TRBD1. V shed 2 bases and J 9 bases; nucleotides not matched to a gene: 10. The length of the CDR3 is 15 residues. Germline lookup yields CDR1 SGHTA and CDR2 FQGNSA.

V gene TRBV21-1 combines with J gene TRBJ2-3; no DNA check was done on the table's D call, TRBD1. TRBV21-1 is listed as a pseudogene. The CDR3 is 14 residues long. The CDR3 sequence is CASRTRTGPDTQYF. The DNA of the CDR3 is TGTGCCAGTCGCACACGGACAGGGCCGGATACGCAGTATTTT.

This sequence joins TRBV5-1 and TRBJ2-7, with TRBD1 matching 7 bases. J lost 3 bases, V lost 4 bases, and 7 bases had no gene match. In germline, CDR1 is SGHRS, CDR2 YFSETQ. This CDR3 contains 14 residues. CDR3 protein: CASSLYRDSYEQYF. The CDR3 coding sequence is TGCGCCAGCAGCCTGTACCGGGACAGCTACGAGCAGTACTTC.

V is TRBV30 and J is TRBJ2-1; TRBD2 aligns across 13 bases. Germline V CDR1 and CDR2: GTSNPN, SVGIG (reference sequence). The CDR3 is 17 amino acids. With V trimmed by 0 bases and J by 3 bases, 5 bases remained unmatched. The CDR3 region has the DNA TGTGCCTGGAGTGTTAAACTAGCGGGAGGGTTCTACAATGAGCAGTTCTTC. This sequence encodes CAWSVKLAGGFYNEQFF.

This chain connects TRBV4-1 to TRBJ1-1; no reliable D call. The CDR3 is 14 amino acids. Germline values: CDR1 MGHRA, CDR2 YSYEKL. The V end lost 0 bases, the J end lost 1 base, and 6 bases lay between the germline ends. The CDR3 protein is CASSQDRTNTEAFF. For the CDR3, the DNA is TGCGCCAGCAGCCAAGACAGGACGAACACTGAAGCTTTCTTT.

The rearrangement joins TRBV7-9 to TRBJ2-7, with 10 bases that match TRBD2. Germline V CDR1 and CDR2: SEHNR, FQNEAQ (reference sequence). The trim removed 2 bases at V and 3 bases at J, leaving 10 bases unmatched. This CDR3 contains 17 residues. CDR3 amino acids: CASSLILAGDWDYEQYF. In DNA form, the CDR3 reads TGTGCCAGCAGCTTAATTCTAGCGGGAGATTGGGACTACGAGCAGTACTTC.

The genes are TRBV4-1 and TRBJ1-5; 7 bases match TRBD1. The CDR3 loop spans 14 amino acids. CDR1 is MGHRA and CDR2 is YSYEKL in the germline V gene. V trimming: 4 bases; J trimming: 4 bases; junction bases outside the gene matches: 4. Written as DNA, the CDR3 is TGCGCCAGCAGCCGGGGACAGATAAATCAGCCCCAGCATTTT. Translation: CASSRGQINQPQHF.

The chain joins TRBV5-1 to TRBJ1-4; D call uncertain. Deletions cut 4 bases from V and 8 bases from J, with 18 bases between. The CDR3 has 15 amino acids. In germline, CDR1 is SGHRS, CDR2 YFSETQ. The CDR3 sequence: CASSPEGRGYEKLFF. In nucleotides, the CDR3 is TGCGCCAGCAGCCCGGAGGGTAGAGGGTACGAAAAACTGTTTTTT.

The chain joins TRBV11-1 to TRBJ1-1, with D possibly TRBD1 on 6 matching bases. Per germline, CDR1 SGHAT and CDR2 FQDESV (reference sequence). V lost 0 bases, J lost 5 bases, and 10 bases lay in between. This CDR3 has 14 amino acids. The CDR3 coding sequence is TGTGCCAGCAGCTTAGCGCCAGGGGCTACTGAAGCTTTCTTT. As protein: CASSLAPGATEAFF.